This passage covers 17 T cell receptor beta chains from one sample sequenced in a study of blood T cell repertoires in COVID-19. Here immunoSEQ multiplex PCR was the method, and the copy in TCRdb shows in-frame clones only, minus some. Among around 50,000 clones listed, 82% were seen once. The sample taken for sequencing was peripheral blood. Source of these receptors: a woman between 55 and 75 years old with acute or convalescent COVID-19.

The V call is TRBV5-1, the J call TRBJ1-6, with TRBD1 matching 8 bases. This CDR3 has 14 amino acids. Germline V gives CDR1 SGHRS, CDR2 YFSETQ. The trim removed 0 bases at V and 9 bases at J, leaving 2 bases unmatched. CDR3 bases: TGCGCCAGCAGCTTGGGGACAGGGAGTTCACCCCTCCACTTT. The encoded protein is CASSLGTGSSPLHF.

In this sample, this clone turned up once. This chain connects TRBV25-1 to TRBJ1-2; 9 bases match TRBD1. Trimming removed 2 bases from V and 6 bases from J; junction bases left unmatched: 7. This CDR3 spans 15 amino acids. CDR1 and CDR2 from the germline V gene are MGHDK and SYGVNS. The CDR3 sequence: CASSERDRVVDGYTF. CDR3 DNA: TGTGCCAGCAGTGAACGGGACAGGGTCGTTGATGGCTACACCTTC.

The chain recombines TRBV5-5 with TRBJ1-4; D unresolved. Trimming stripped 0 bases from V and 7 bases from J, with 7 bases between. There are 13 residues in the CDR3. In germline, CDR1 is SGHKS, CDR2 YYEKEE (reference sequence). The CDR3 is CASSLVPGEKLFF. In nucleotides, the CDR3 is TGTGCCAGCAGCTTGGTCCCGGGTGAAAAACTGTTTTTT.

The rearrangement links TRBV7-9 to TRBJ1-6, with a weak D call TRBD1 (6 bases). Germline CDR1 reads SEHNR; CDR2 reads FQNEAQ (reference sequence). The CDR3 runs to 16 residues. The V gene lost 2 bases and the J gene lost 5 bases, with 13 bases spanning the gap. DNA of the CDR3: TGTGCCAGCAGCTTAACGGGGGGCAATAATAATTCACCCCTCCACTTT. It is translated as CASSLTGGNNNSPLHF.

V is TRBV7-9 and J is TRBJ1-2, with TRBD1 identical over 8 bases. This CDR3 contains 14 residues. Germline CDR1 SEHNR, CDR2 FQNEAQ (reference sequence). V shed 5 bases, J shed 7 bases, and the junction held 9 bases outside the gene matches. Here the CDR3 reads CASSRIQGDRGYTF. The CDR3 nucleotides are TGTGCCAGCAGCCGTATACAGGGGGACCGTGGCTACACCTTC.

The J gene is TRBJ1-1, the V gene TRBV5-1; TRBD1 aligns across 8 bases. The CDR3 totals 15 residues. V was pared by 2 bases and J by 0 bases, with 3 bases of the junction left unmatched. From germline, CDR1 is SGHRS and CDR2 YFSETQ. The DNA of the CDR3 is TGCGCCAGCAGCTTAAGACAGGGGATGAACACTGAAGCTTTCTTT. This sequence encodes CASSLRQGMNTEAFF.

CDR3 loop: CASSRHRGDEKLFF. Written as DNA, the CDR3 is TGTGCCAGCAGTCGACACAGGGGTGACGAAAAACTGTTTTTT. The gene calls are TRBV6-5 and TRBJ1-4, with 7 bases that match TRBD1. Germline-derived CDR1 and CDR2 are MNHEY and SVGAGI. The CDR3 contains 14 residues. V lost 5 bases, J lost 8 bases, and 8 bases stayed unmatched.

This chain connects TRBV6-2 or TRBV6-3 to TRBJ2-2; 7 positions agree with TRBD2. The germline V gene has CDR1 MNHEY and CDR2 SVGEGT. CDR3 length: 18 amino acids. With 4 bases clipped from V and 0 bases from J, the junction kept 11 bases outside the gene matches. The CDR3 sequence: CASSSPPLAAPNTGELFF. For the CDR3, the DNA is TGTGCCAGCAGTTCTCCACCTCTAGCGGCCCCGAACACCGGGGAGCTGTTTTTT.

This chain joins TRBV7-2 and TRBJ1-1; 8 positions match TRBD1. The germline gives CDR1 SGHTA, CDR2 FQGNSA. The CDR3 contains 14 residues. V was pared by 1 base and J by 7 bases, with 5 bases of the junction left unmatched. The CDR3 reads CASSLGQGAGEAFF. In nucleotides, the CDR3 is TGTGCCAGCAGCTTAGGGCAGGGGGCCGGTGAAGCTTTCTTT.

This chain links TRBV6-6 with TRBJ2-1; 7 bases fit TRBD2. Germline V lookup: CDR1 MNHNY, CDR2 SVGAGI (reference sequence). V lost 2 bases to trimming and J lost 6 bases; unmatched junction nucleotides: 10. The CDR3 is 16 residues long. CDR3 sequence reads: CASSYRRGGGINEQFF. CDR3 DNA sequence: TGTGCCAGCAGTTACCGCCGGGGCGGGGGTATCAATGAGCAGTTCTTC.

The genes are TRBV19 and TRBJ1-5; D not certain. The germline V gene encodes CDR1 LNHDA and CDR2 SQIVND (reference sequence). The CDR3 totals 13 residues. Trimming took 4 bases from V and 4 from J, leaving 8 bases between them. CDR3 residues: CASSNNRNQPQHF. The CDR3, as DNA: TGTGCCAGTAGTAACAACAGAAATCAGCCCCAGCATTTT.

This clone was observed a few times. DNA for the CDR3: TGTGCCAGCAGCCAAGATAATTCTTGGCTAGTCCCCTACGAGCAGTACTTC. Protein: CASSQDNSWLVPYEQYF. The chain couples TRBV3-1 (or the pseudogene TRBV3-2) to TRBJ2-7; no clear D gene. V was trimmed by 0 bases and J by 2 bases, leaving 17 bases between them. Germline values: CDR1 LGHDT, CDR2 YNNKEL (reference sequence). The CDR3 totals 17 residues.

This clone was counted between two and nine times. The chain recombines TRBV6-5 with TRBJ1-1; 9 bases line up with TRBD1. The CDR3 extends over 14 amino acids. CDR1 MNHEY and CDR2 SVGAGI come from the germline V gene. V was clipped by 5 bases and J by 5 bases; unmatched bases: 6. This CDR3 reads CASSLNRGLTEAFF. Written as DNA, the CDR3 is TGTGCCAGCAGTCTGAACAGGGGGCTGACTGAAGCTTTCTTT.

The chain is built from TRBV5-4 and TRBJ1-2; a possible D gene is TRBD1 (5 bases). The V gene's germline CDR1 is SGHNT and CDR2 YYREEE (reference sequence). With 0 bases removed from V and 7 bases from J, the gap between germline ends came to 7 bases. The CDR3 extends over 12 amino acids. CDR3 nucleotide sequence: TGTGCCAGCAGCTTGGCCGACAGTGGCTACACCTTC. Its protein product is CASSLADSGYTF.

V gene TRBV3-1 (or the pseudogene TRBV3-2) combines with J gene TRBJ2-7; D may be TRBD2 (5 bases). Trimming took 3 bases from V and 2 from J, leaving 14 bases between them. CDR3 size: 15 residues. Germline V gene data show CDR1 as LGHDT and CDR2 as YNNKEL (reference sequence). The CDR3 coding sequence is TGTGCCAGCAGCCAGGTCGGGGTCGGGCCCTACGAGCAGTACTTC. Its protein product is CASSQVGVGPYEQYF.

The rearrangement uses TRBV7-9 and TRBJ1-1; the D gene is possibly TRBD1 (5 bases). Germline V gene lookup returns CDR1 SEHNR and CDR2 FQNEAQ (reference sequence). Deletions cut 0 bases from V and 0 bases from J, with 8 bases between. There are 15 residues in the CDR3. The CDR3, as DNA: TGTGCCAGCAGCTTAGCAGGGGTCGTGAACACTGAAGCTTTCTTT. It codes for CASSLAGVVNTEAFF.

CDR3 sequence: CASRRSGGVSDTQYF. CDR3 coding DNA: TGTGCCAGCAGACGAAGCGGGGGGGTGTCTGATACGCAGTATTTT. This rearrangement joins TRBV7-9 to TRBJ2-3, with 10 bases that match TRBD2. Trimming took 6 bases from V and 6 from J; bases not matched to a gene: 9. This CDR3 comprises 15 residues. The V gene's germline CDR1 is SEHNR and CDR2 FQNEAQ (reference sequence).